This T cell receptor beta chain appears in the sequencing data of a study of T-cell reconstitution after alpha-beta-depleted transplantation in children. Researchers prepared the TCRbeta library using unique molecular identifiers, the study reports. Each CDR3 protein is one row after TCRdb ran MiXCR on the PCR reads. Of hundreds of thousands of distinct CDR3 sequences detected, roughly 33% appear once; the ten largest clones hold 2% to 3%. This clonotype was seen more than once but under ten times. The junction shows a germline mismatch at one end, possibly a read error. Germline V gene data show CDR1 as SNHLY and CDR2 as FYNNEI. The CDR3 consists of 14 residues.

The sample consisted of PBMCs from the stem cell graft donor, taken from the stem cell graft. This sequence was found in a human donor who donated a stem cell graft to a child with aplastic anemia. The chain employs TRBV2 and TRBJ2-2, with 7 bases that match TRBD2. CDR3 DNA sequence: TGTGCCAGCATTGAAGGGAGGGCGACCGGGGAGCTGTTTTTT. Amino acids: CASIEGRATGELFF.